These 10 T cell receptor beta chains originate from one sample sequenced in a study of cytomegalovirus exposure and HLA in healthy donors. Some clones are missing from TCRdb's copy, which holds only in-frame ones; the method was immunoSEQ multiplex PCR. Of approximately 180,000 clones listed, roughly 88% are singletons. The sequenced sample consisted of PBMCs. All receptors derive from a woman under 30 in good health and CMV-seronegative.

This clone appeared a few times. The chain uses TRBV2 and TRBJ2-5; a possible D gene is TRBD1 (5 bases). The V gene lost 3 bases and the J gene lost 1 base, with 12 bases spanning the gap. Germline assignment: CDR1 SNHLY and CDR2 FYNNEI. This CDR3 has 15 residues. The DNA for the CDR3 is TGTGCCAGCAGTGATCCAGGGCAGCTCCAAGAGACCCAGTACTTC. Translating gives CASSDPGQLQETQYF.

V usage is TRBV5-6 and J usage is TRBJ2-7; possibly TRBD2 for D (6 bases). Germline V gives CDR1 SGHDT, CDR2 YYEEEE. Trimming took 1 base from V and 3 from J, leaving 11 bases between them. This CDR3 has 14 amino acids. CDR3 protein: CASSLLGLLYEQYF. CDR3 nucleotide sequence: TGTGCCAGCAGCTTGCTGGGACTCCTCTACGAGCAGTACTTC.

This clone has a single count. The CDR3 DNA sequence: TGTGCCAGCAGGGAGGGACTTAACACCGGGGAGCTGTTTTTT. Translation gives CASREGLNTGELFF. The V and J genes are TRBV6-5 and TRBJ2-2; a possible D gene is TRBD2 (6 bases). This CDR3 is 14 amino acids long. Trimming removed 6 bases at V and 2 bases at J, with 10 bases between. Looked up from germline, CDR1 is MNHEY and CDR2 is SVGAGI.

The genes are TRBV7-9 and TRBJ2-2; tentative D call: TRBD2 (5 bases). Germline V gene lookup returns CDR1 SEHNR and CDR2 FQNEAQ (reference sequence). Deletions cut 5 bases from V and 0 bases from J, with 16 bases between. This CDR3 is 17 amino acids long. The chain's CDR3 is CASSMKWAGANTGELFF. CDR3 sequence (DNA): TGTGCCAGCAGCATGAAATGGGCGGGCGCGAACACCGGGGAGCTGTTTTTT.

V is TRBV4-2 and J is TRBJ2-7; a possible D gene is TRBD2 (6 bases). This CDR3 contains 14 residues. Per the germline V gene, CDR1 is LGHNA and CDR2 is YNFKEQ. V dropped 4 bases and J dropped 2 bases, with 12 bases sitting between them. CDR3 DNA: TGTGCCAGCAGCCTCCGACTAGAAACCTACGAGCAGTACTTC. As protein: CASSLRLETYEQYF.

The gene calls are TRBV4-2 and TRBJ2-6; 8 nucleotides match TRBD1. Trimming at V came to 0 bases and at J to 4 bases, leaving 8 bases not matched to a gene. The germline gives CDR1 LGHNA, CDR2 YNFKEQ. CDR3 length: 18 amino acids. The CDR3 DNA is TGTGCCAGCAGCCAAGAAACCCAGGGGGCGTGGGGGGCCAACGTCCTGACTTTC. Amino acid sequence: CASSQETQGAWGANVLTF.

This chain joins TRBV30 and TRBJ2-7; no clear D gene. Looked up from germline, CDR1 is GTSNPN and CDR2 is SVGIG (reference sequence). Trimming removed 3 bases at V and 2 bases at J, with 8 bases between. The CDR3 runs to 12 residues. CDR3 in DNA: TGTGCCTGGAGCCGTCCCCCCTACGAGCAGTACTTC. It is translated as CAWSRPPYEQYF.

The chain has TRBV5-6 and TRBJ1-2; TRBD1 matches 9 bases. V shed 0 bases and J 7 bases; nucleotides not matched to a gene: 10. Germline CDR1 and CDR2: SGHDT and YYEEEE. This CDR3 comprises 16 residues. CDR3 coding DNA: TGTGCCAGCAGCTTGGCCGCGACAGGGGGACATCTTGGCTACACCTTC. This encodes CASSLAATGGHLGYTF. Variable domain in full (rest from reference TRBV5-6 and TRBJ1-2): DAGVTQSPTHLIKTRGQQVTLRCSPKSGHDTVSWYQQALGQGPQFIFQYYEEEERQRGNFPDRFSGHQFPNYSSELNVNALLLGDSALYLCASSLAATGGHLGYTFGSGTRLTVV.

The V call is TRBV19, the J call TRBJ2-3; D is perhaps TRBD2 (5 bases). Germline loops: CDR1 LNHDA, CDR2 SQIVND (reference sequence). V lost 6 bases, J lost 0 bases, and 13 bases lay in between. The CDR3 is 15 residues long. CDR3 sequence: CASSWAEASTDTQYF. In nucleotides, the CDR3 is TGTGCCAGTAGCTGGGCGGAGGCTAGCACAGATACGCAGTATTTT. The full variable domain, completed using reference TRBV19 and TRBJ2-3, is DGGITQSPKYLFRKEGQNVTLSCEQNLNHDAMYWYRQDPGQGLRLIYYSQIVNDFQKGDIAEGYSVSREKKESFPLTVTSAQKNPTAFYLCASSWAEASTDTQYFGPGTRLTVL.

The genes are TRBV27 and TRBJ2-3, with a weak D call TRBD2 (6 bases). V lost 3 bases to trimming and J lost 7 bases, with 11 bases between them. The CDR3 contains 13 residues. Per germline, CDR1 MNHEY and CDR2 SMNVEV (reference sequence). The CDR3 sequence: CASSFRGMHTQYF. CDR3 in DNA: TGTGCCAGCAGTTTCCGGGGGATGCATACGCAGTATTTT.